Listed here is a single TCR beta chain. No antigen is known for it. The data belong to a study of OX40 agonist ivuxolimab in advanced cancers. Across the whole study: Partial responses were seen in three patients, one with hepatocellular carcinoma and two with cutaneous melanoma.

Study results and limitations: Expanded clones were, on average, more numerous in CD8+ T cells than in CD4+.

Blood draws occurred at baseline, cycle 4 day 1, and cycle 7 day 1. The protocol was immunoSEQ multiplex PCR, while the TCRdb copy is restricted to in-frame clones and leaves out a portion. The data hold over 40,000 clones, with around 82% observed a single time. This receptor was taken from an adult with an advanced solid tumor such as melanoma, head and neck, liver or kidney cancer. The material was CD4+ or CD8+ T cells sorted from blood, obtained in a trial of the OX40 agonist ivuxolimab.

Here the CDR3 DNA reads TGTGCCAGCAGCCAAGAACCCTGGGACCGTCCGCAGTATTTT. It codes for CASSQEPWDRPQYF. V is TRBV4-2 and J is TRBJ2-3; the D gene could be TRBD1 or TRBD2 (5 bases each). There are 14 residues in the CDR3. V shed 0 bases and J shed 10 bases, with 14 bases lying between them. Germline V gene data show CDR1 as LGHNA and CDR2 as YNFKEQ.